A single sample is the source of the 28 T cell receptor beta chains below, sequenced in a study of blood T cell repertoires in COVID-19. Produced via immunoSEQ multiplex PCR; TCRdb's table is partial and in-frame only. Here the sample spans more than 45,000 clones, 83% being singletons. The sample taken for sequencing was peripheral blood. The receptor source for this set is an elderly man in a cohort sampled during active COVID-19.

This clone was observed once. The genes are TRBV18 and TRBJ2-2; D is perhaps TRBD2 (6 bases). Germline loops: CDR1 KGHSH, CDR2 LQKENI. The CDR3 runs to 14 residues. V lost 7 bases, J lost 5 bases, and 14 bases lay in between. The CDR3 bases are TGTGCCAGCTTAAGGGACTTGTTGACCGGGGAGCTGTTTTTT. Amino acid sequence: CASLRDLLTGELFF.

V and J are TRBV9 and TRBJ2-3; 10 positions agree with TRBD1. Per the germline V gene, CDR1 is SGDLS and CDR2 is YYNGEE. With V trimmed by 4 bases and J by 13 bases, 3 bases remained unmatched. CDR3 size: 11 residues. CDR3 sequence: CASSSGTGEYF. The CDR3 nucleotides read TGTGCCAGCAGCTCCGGGACAGGGGAGTATTTT.

The V gene is TRBV10-1, the J gene TRBJ2-1, with 8 bases that match TRBD2. This CDR3 is 16 amino acids long. The V and J ends lost 3 bases and 2 bases, in that order; junction bases with no gene match: 6. CDR1 and CDR2 (germline): WNHNN, SYGVQD (reference sequence). CDR3 nucleotides: TGCGCCAGCAGTGAATTTGAGCGGGGGACCTACAATGAGCAGTTCTTC. Amino acids: CASSEFERGTYNEQFF.

J is TRBJ1-2 and V is TRBV19; TRBD1 matches at 8 bases. J gave up 7 bases and V 6 bases, and 16 bases lay outside the gene matches. Per germline, CDR1 LNHDA and CDR2 SQIVND (reference sequence). This CDR3 has 16 amino acids. The CDR3 sequence is CASSLDGTGYSGGYTF. The DNA of the CDR3 is TGTGCCAGTAGCCTAGATGGGACAGGATATTCGGGTGGCTACACCTTC.

V is TRBV23-1 and J is TRBJ1-5; 9 bases align to TRBD1. TRBV23-1 carries the ORF label, with uncertain function. Trimming took 5 bases from V and 3 from J; bases not matched to a gene: 17. The CDR3 is 19 residues long. As DNA, the CDR3 is TGCGCCAGCAGTAAGCTCCGGGACAGGGTTAAAGGGTTCAATCAGCCCCAGCATTTT. Protein product: CASSKLRDRVKGFNQPQHF.

The chain uses TRBV4-1 and TRBJ2-5; the D gene is possibly TRBD2 (6 bases). CDR1 MGHRA and CDR2 YSYEKL come from the germline V gene. V lost 1 base and J 1 base, leaving 13 bases between the germline ends. The CDR3 runs 16 residues. CDR3 protein: CASSQGLARIQETQYF. The CDR3 bases are TGCGCCAGCAGCCAAGGGCTAGCGAGGATCCAAGAGACCCAGTACTTC.

This chain links TRBV28 with TRBJ1-1; D is ambiguous. CDR3 length: 12 amino acids. From germline, CDR1 is MDHEN and CDR2 SYDVKM. Trimming took off 1 base at V and 2 bases at J, with 2 bases between the two ends. This CDR3 reads CASSLSNTEAFF. CDR3 sequence (DNA): TGTGCCAGCAGTTTATCAAACACTGAAGCTTTCTTT.

The chain combines TRBV11-2 with TRBJ1-2; D is ambiguous. V dropped 3 bases and J dropped 4 bases, with 12 bases sitting between them. This CDR3 is built from 14 residues. Germline V gene lookup returns CDR1 SGHAT and CDR2 FQNNGV. The CDR3 DNA reads TGTGCCAGCAGCTTTTCACCATCGGGCTATGGCTACACCTTC. Translation gives CASSFSPSGYGYTF. Filled out from reference TRBV11-2 and TRBJ1-2, the complete variable domain reads EAGVAQSPRYKIIEKRQSVAFWCNPISGHATLYWYQQILGQGPKLLIQFQNNGVVDDSQLPKDRFSAERLKGVDSTLKIQPAKLEDSAVYLCASSFSPSGYGYTFGSGTRLTVV.

V is TRBV5-1 and J is TRBJ2-3, with 7 bases matching TRBD1. The CDR3 is 15 amino acids. V was pared by 0 bases and J by 0 bases, with 1 base of the junction left unmatched. Looked up from germline, CDR1 is SGHRS and CDR2 is YFSETQ. CDR3 amino acids: CASSLGGQSTDTQYF. The DNA for the CDR3 is TGCGCCAGCAGCTTGGGGGGACAGAGCACAGATACGCAGTATTTT.

This chain uses TRBV10-1 with TRBJ2-3; possible D gene TRBD1, 6 bases. CDR1 is WNHNN and CDR2 is SYGVQD in the germline V gene (reference sequence). CDR3 length: 13 amino acids. The ends were cut back, 8 bases at V and 6 bases at J, with 15 bases in the middle. The CDR3 nucleotides read TGCGCCAGCTCCAGGGGTCAGTGGGATACGCAGTATTTT. Amino acids: CASSRGQWDTQYF.

The chain joins TRBV2 to TRBJ2-3; D may be TRBD2 (6 bases). V lost 4 bases to trimming and J lost 1 base, with 12 bases between them. Germline CDR1 is SNHLY and CDR2 is FYNNEI. The CDR3 sequence is 15 residues long. CDR3 nucleotide sequence: TGTGCCAGCAGTGTCGGGACTGGCCGCACAGATACGCAGTATTTT. Translation: CASSVGTGRTDTQYF.

This chain links TRBV6-5 with TRBJ2-7; TRBD1 is a possible D gene (6 bases). The V and J ends lost 6 bases and 5 bases respectively, with 20 bases between them. CDR1 is MNHEY, CDR2 SVGAGI, per germline. CDR3 length: 15 amino acids. CDR3 nucleotides: TGTGCCAGCAGCCGGACAGTCGGGAAACCCAACGAGCAGTACTTC. Translated, it gives CASSRTVGKPNEQYF.

This clone was seen only once. The chain recombines TRBV6-2 or TRBV6-3 with TRBJ1-5, with 8 bases identical to TRBD1. Germline V gene lookup returns CDR1 MNHEY and CDR2 SVGEGT. The CDR3 length is 17 residues. V gave up 2 bases and J gave up 0 bases; unmatched junction bases: 6. Here the CDR3 DNA reads TGTGCCAGCAGTTACGGCGACAGGGGATATAGCAATCAGCCCCAGCATTTT. Its protein is CASSYGDRGYSNQPQHF.

This chain uses TRBV11-2 with TRBJ2-3; a possible D gene is TRBD1 (6 bases). Germline-derived CDR1 and CDR2 are SGHAT and FQNNGV. Trimming pared 8 bases from V and 1 base from J, leaving 10 bases between. The CDR3 runs 13 residues. The CDR3 nucleotides read TGTGCCAGCGGTACAGGGCGCACAGATACGCAGTATTTT. It codes for CASGTGRTDTQYF.

The genes are TRBV2 and TRBJ1-2; TRBD1 matches at 7 bases. The CDR3 covers 12 residues. With V trimmed by 6 bases and J by 8 bases, 6 bases remained unmatched. The germline CDR1 and CDR2 sequences are SNHLY and FYNNEI. The CDR3 DNA reads as TGTGCCAGCAGAGACGACAGGGAAGGCTACACCTTC. This codes for CASRDDREGYTF.

The chain employs TRBV28 and TRBJ1-2, with 8 bases fitting TRBD1. CDR1 MDHEN and CDR2 SYDVKM come from the germline V gene. V dropped 8 bases and J dropped 8; count of bases not matched to a gene: 13. The CDR3 sequence is 14 residues long. CDR3 amino acids: CASDARTGREGYTF. As DNA, the CDR3 is TGTGCCAGCGACGCCCGGACAGGGAGGGAAGGCTACACCTTC.

The chain combines TRBV5-1 with TRBJ2-7; D gene uncertain. Trimming cost V 3 bases and J 3 bases, with 4 bases left between them. The CDR3 spans 11 residues. Per germline, CDR1 SGHRS and CDR2 YFSETQ. The chain's CDR3 is CASSSRYEQYF. CDR3 nucleotide sequence: TGCGCCAGCAGCTCCCGCTACGAGCAGTACTTC.

V and J are TRBV4-1 and TRBJ2-2, with TRBD1 matching 7 bases. Germline loops: CDR1 MGHRA, CDR2 YSYEKL. V lost 3 bases to trimming and J lost 5 bases; unmatched junction nucleotides: 9. CDR3 size: 16 residues. The CDR3 DNA reads as TGCGCCAGCAGCCAGGAGCCGGGACAGCGTACCGGGGAGCTGTTTTTT. It yields the protein CASSQEPGQRTGELFF.

The chain couples TRBV15 to TRBJ2-7; D unresolved. Trimming stripped 1 base from V and 7 bases from J, with 17 bases between. The CDR3 extends over 15 amino acids. Germline-derived CDR1 and CDR2 are LNHNV and YYDKDF (reference sequence). The CDR3 loop is CATSRGVVLRWEQYF. The CDR3 nucleotides are TGTGCCACCAGCAGAGGAGTAGTTCTAAGATGGGAGCAGTACTTC.

The chain has TRBV7-2 and TRBJ1-2; unclear D gene. The CDR3 length is 15 residues. The V and J ends lost 2 bases and 2 bases respectively, with 12 bases between them. Per the germline V gene, CDR1 is SGHTA and CDR2 is FQGNSA. The CDR3, as DNA: TGTGCCAGCAGCTTAAATGCCGGGTCGAACTATGGCTACACCTTC. Translating it yields CASSLNAGSNYGYTF.

CDR3 protein: CASRRQGAEAFF. In nucleotides, the CDR3 is TGTGCCAGCAGACGACAGGGGGCTGAAGCTTTCTTT. The chain links TRBV2 to TRBJ1-1; TRBD1 agrees at 9 bases. V was pared by 6 bases and J by 6 bases, with 2 bases of the junction left unmatched. CDR1 and CDR2 from the germline V gene are SNHLY and FYNNEI. The CDR3 has 12 residues.

This chain links TRBV5-6 with TRBJ2-7; D possibly corresponds to TRBD2 (6 bases). V lost 3 bases to trimming and J lost 4 bases, with 14 bases between them. There are 14 residues in the CDR3. CDR1 is SGHDT, CDR2 YYEEEE, per germline. The CDR3 loop is CASSYTGGVYEQYF. CDR3 bases: TGTGCCAGCAGCTATACAGGAGGGGTATACGAGCAGTACTTC. Combining the CDR3 with reference TRBV5-6 and TRBJ2-7 gives the whole variable domain DAGVTQSPTHLIKTRGQQVTLRCSPKSGHDTVSWYQQALGQGPQFIFQYYEEEERQRGNFPDRFSGHQFPNYSSELNVNALLLGDSALYLCASSYTGGVYEQYFGPGTRLTVT.

The chain joins TRBV28 to TRBJ1-2; 8 bases agree with TRBD1. From germline, CDR1 is MDHEN and CDR2 SYDVKM. Trimming cost V 10 bases and J 3 bases; bases outside gene matches: 7. The CDR3 sequence is 13 residues long. CDR3 nucleotide sequence: TGTGCCACCGACAGGGGTTGGGACTATGGCTACACCTTC. Protein product: CATDRGWDYGYTF.

This CDR3 reads CATSDSRGGTYNEQFF. DNA of the CDR3: TGTGCCACCAGTGATTCCCGGGGGGGGACTTACAATGAGCAGTTCTTC. V gene TRBV24-1 combines with J gene TRBJ2-1; TRBD2 agrees at 8 bases. After removal of 2 bases from V and 4 bases from J, the junction contained 6 bases not matched to a gene. From germline, CDR1 is KGHDR and CDR2 SFDVKD. The CDR3 runs to 16 residues.

The table lists this clone with a count of one. The chain combines TRBV2 with TRBJ1-3; 7 bases line up with TRBD1. V was clipped by 5 bases and J by 5 bases; unmatched bases: 12. This CDR3 has 16 residues. The germline gives CDR1 SNHLY, CDR2 FYNNEI. In DNA form, the CDR3 reads TGTGCCAGCAGTCCACAGGGGTCCGGGCTAAGAAACACCATATATTTT. It is translated as CASSPQGSGLRNTIYF. The full variable domain, with the rest looked up from reference TRBV2 and TRBJ1-3, is EPEVTQTPSHQVTQMGQEVILRCVPISNHLYFYWYRQILGQKVEFLVSFYNNEISEKSEIFDDQFSVERPDGSNFTLKIRSTKLEDSAMYFCASSPQGSGLRNTIYFGEGSWLTVV.

This rearrangement joins TRBV28 to TRBJ2-5; 8 nucleotides match TRBD1. Germline lookup yields CDR1 MDHEN and CDR2 SYDVKM. This CDR3 comprises 16 residues. With V trimmed by 10 bases and J by 0 bases, 13 bases remained unmatched. The CDR3 loop reads CATDRGGGVNQETQYF. In DNA form, the CDR3 reads TGTGCCACAGACAGGGGAGGTGGGGTGAACCAAGAGACCCAGTACTTC.

J is TRBJ1-5 and V is TRBV5-5; D ambiguous. Germline V gives CDR1 SGHKS, CDR2 YYEKEE (reference sequence). Trimming took off 2 bases at V and 8 bases at J, with 11 bases between the two ends. The CDR3 totals 13 residues. The chain's CDR3 is CASSLYSVEPQHF. The CDR3 DNA reads TGTGCCAGCAGCTTATACAGTGTGGAGCCCCAGCATTTT.

The rearrangement joins TRBV6-5 to TRBJ2-3, with unresolved D. V lost 8 bases, J lost 0 bases, and 12 bases lay in between. Germline-derived CDR1 and CDR2 are MNHEY and SVGAGI. There are 14 residues in the CDR3. This CDR3 reads CASGRQSSTDTQYF. In nucleotides, the CDR3 is TGTGCCAGCGGTCGTCAGTCTAGCACAGATACGCAGTATTTT.